This T cell receptor (beta chain) was sequenced for a study of OX40 agonist ivuxolimab in advanced cancers. At baseline, cycle 4 day 1, and cycle 7 day 1, blood was sampled. The protocol was immunoSEQ multiplex PCR, while the TCRdb copy is restricted to in-frame clones and leaves out a portion. The sample has fewer than 30,000 clones, about 76% seen once; the top ten hold around 31%. Points from the study as a whole: No determination was made of the antigen specificity of the expanded peripheral T cells.

On this clone: Its antigen is as yet unknown.

Material: CD4+ or CD8+ T cells sorted from blood, obtained in a trial of the OX40 agonist ivuxolimab. The receptor was isolated from an adult with an advanced solid tumor such as melanoma, head and neck, liver or kidney cancer.

The CDR3 DNA reads as TGTGCTAGTGGTTCCCCTGGGGAAGGGGTCCATGAGCAGTTCTTC. It codes for CASGSPGEGVHEQFF. The chain is built from TRBV12-5 and TRBJ2-1; possible D gene TRBD1, 5 bases. CDR1 and CDR2 (germline): LGHNT, FRNRAP. CDR3 size: 15 residues. Trimming took off 4 bases at V and 8 bases at J, with 18 bases between the two ends.